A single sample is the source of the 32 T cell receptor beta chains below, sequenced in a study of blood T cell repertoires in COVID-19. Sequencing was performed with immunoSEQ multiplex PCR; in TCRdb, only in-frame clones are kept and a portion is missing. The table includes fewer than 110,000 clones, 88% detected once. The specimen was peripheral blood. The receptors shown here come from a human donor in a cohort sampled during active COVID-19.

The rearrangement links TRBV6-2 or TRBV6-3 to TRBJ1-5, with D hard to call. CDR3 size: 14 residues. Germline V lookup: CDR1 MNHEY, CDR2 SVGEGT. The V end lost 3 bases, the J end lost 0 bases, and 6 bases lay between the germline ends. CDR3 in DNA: TGTGCCAGCAGTTATTCAGGTAGCAATCAGCCCCAGCATTTT. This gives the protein CASSYSGSNQPQHF.

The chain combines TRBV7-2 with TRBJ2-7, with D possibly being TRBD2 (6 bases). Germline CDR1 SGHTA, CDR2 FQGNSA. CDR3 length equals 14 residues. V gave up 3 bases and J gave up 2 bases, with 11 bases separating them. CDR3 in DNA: TGTGCCAGCAGCTTTAGCGGTTCTCCCTACGAGCAGTACTTC. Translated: CASSFSGSPYEQYF.

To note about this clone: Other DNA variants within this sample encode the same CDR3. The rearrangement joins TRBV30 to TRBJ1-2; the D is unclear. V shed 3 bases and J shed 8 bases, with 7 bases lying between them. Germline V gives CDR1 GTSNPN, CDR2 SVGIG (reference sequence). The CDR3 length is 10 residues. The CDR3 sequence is CAWRRGGYTF. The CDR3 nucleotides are TGTGCCTGGAGAAGAGGCGGCTACACCTTC.

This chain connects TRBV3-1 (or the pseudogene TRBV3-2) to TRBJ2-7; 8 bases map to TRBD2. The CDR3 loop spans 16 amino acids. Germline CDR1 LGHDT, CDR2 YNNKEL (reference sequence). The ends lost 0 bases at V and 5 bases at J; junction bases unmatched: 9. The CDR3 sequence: CASSQDGAGDRNEQYF. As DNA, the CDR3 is TGTGCCAGCAGCCAAGATGGAGCGGGAGACCGGAACGAGCAGTACTTC.

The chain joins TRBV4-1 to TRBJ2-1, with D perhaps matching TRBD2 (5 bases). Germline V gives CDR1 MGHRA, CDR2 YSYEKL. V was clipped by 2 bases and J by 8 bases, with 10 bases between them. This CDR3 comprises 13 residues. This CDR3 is CASSQLAIDEQFF. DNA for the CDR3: TGCGCCAGCAGCCAACTAGCCATCGATGAGCAGTTCTTC.

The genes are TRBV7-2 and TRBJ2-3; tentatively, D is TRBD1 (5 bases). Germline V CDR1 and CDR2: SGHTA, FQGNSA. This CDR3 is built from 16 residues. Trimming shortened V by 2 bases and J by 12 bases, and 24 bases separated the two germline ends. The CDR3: CASSLQGSASLGAQYF. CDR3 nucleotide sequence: TGTGCCAGCAGCTTACAGGGAAGTGCGTCCCTCGGCGCCCAGTATTTT.

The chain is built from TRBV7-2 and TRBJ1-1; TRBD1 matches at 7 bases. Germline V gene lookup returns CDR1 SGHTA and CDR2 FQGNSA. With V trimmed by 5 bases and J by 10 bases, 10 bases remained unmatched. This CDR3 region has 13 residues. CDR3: CASSPGQPSGAFF. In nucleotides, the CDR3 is TGTGCCAGCAGCCCGGGACAGCCCTCAGGAGCTTTCTTT.

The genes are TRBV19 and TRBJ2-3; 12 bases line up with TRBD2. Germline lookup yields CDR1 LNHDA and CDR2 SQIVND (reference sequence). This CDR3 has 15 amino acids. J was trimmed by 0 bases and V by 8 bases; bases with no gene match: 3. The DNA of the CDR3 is TGTGCCAGTCGGACTAGCGGGATGAGCACAGATACGCAGTATTTT. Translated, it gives CASRTSGMSTDTQYF.

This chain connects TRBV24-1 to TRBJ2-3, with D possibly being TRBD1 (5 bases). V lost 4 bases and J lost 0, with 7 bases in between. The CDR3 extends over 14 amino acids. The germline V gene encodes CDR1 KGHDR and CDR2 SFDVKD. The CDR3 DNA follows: TGTGCCACCAGTGAGAGACAGAGCACAGATACGCAGTATTTT. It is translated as CATSERQSTDTQYF.

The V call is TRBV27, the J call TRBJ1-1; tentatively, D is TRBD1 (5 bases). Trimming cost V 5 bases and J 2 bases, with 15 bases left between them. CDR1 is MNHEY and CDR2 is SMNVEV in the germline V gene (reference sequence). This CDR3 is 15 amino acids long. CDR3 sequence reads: CASSPHNRLNTEAFF. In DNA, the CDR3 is TGTGCCAGCAGTCCCCATAACAGGCTTAACACTGAAGCTTTCTTT.

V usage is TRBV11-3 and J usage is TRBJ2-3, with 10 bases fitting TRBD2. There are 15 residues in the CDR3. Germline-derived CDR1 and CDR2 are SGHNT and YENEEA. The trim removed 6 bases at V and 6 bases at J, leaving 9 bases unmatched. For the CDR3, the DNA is TGTGCCAGCAGTCTAGCGGGAGACCACACGGATACGCAGTATTTT. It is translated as CASSLAGDHTDTQYF.

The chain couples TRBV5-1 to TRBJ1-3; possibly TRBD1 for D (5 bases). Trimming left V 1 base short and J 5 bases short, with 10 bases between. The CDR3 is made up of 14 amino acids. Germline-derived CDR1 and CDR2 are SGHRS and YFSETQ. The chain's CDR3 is CASSLSTGRNTIYF. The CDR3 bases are TGCGCCAGCAGCTTGAGTACAGGCCGAAACACCATATATTTT.

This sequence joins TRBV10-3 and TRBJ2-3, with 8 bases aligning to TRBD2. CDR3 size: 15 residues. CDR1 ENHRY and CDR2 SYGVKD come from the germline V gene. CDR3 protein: CASRAGGATTDTQYF. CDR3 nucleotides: TGTGCTTCCAGGGCCGGGGGGGCAACCACAGATACGCAGTATTTT.

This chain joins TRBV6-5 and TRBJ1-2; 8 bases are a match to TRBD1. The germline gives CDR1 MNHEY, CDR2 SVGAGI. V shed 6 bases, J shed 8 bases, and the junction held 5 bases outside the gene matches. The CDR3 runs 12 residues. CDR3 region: CASSQGARGYTF. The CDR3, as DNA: TGTGCCAGCAGCCAGGGGGCAAGAGGCTACACCTTC.

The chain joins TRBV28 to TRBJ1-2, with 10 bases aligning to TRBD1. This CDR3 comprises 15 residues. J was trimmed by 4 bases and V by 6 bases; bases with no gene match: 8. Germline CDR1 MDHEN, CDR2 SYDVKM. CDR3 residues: CASRPGQGVIYGYTF. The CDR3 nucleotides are TGTGCCAGCAGGCCAGGACAGGGGGTGATCTATGGCTACACCTTC.

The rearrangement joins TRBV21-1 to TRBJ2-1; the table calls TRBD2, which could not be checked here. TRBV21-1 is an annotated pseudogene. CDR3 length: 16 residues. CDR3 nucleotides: TGTGCCAGCAGCATAGACTACCACCTCCGATACAATGAGCAGTTCTTC. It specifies CASSIDYHLRYNEQFF.

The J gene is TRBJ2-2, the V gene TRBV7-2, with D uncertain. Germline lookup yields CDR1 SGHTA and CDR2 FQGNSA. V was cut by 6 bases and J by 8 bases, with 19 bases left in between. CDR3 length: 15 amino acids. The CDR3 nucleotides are TGTGCCAGCAGTTACCGGAGTCGCGCGTCAGGGGAGCTGTTTTTT. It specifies CASSYRSRASGELFF.

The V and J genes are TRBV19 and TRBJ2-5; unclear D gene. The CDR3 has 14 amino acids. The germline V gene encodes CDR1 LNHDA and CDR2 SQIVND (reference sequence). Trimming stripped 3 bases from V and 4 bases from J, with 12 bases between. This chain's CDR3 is CASSISPGRETQYF. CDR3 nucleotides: TGTGCCAGTAGTATTAGTCCAGGTCGAGAGACCCAGTACTTC. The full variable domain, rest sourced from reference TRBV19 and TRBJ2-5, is DGGITQSPKYLFRKEGQNVTLSCEQNLNHDAMYWYRQDPGQGLRLIYYSQIVNDFQKGDIAEGYSVSREKKESFPLTVTSAQKNPTAFYLCASSISPGRETQYFGPGTRLLVL.

The CDR3 nucleotides are TGTGCCAGCAGCCAAGGGACTAGCGGGGGGCCCACCTACGAGCAGTACTTC. As protein: CASSQGTSGGPTYEQYF. The chain combines TRBV4-2 with TRBJ2-7, with 14 bases fitting TRBD2. Germline loops: CDR1 LGHNA, CDR2 YNFKEQ. This CDR3 has 17 amino acids. V gave up 1 base and J gave up 2 bases; unmatched junction bases: 4.

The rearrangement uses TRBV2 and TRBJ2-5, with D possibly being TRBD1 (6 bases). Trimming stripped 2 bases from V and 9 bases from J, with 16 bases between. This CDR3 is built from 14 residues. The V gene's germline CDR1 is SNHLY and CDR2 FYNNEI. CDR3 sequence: CASSERQDPFPQYF. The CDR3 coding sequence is TGTGCCAGCAGTGAAAGACAGGACCCGTTCCCCCAGTACTTC.

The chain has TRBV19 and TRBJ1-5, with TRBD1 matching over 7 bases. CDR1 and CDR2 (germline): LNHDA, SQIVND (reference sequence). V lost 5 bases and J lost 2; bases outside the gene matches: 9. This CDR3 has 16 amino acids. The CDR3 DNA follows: TGTGCCAGTAGTGACAACAGGGGTGGAGGCAATCAGCCCCAGCATTTT. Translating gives CASSDNRGGGNQPQHF. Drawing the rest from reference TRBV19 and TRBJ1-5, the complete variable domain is DGGITQSPKYLFRKEGQNVTLSCEQNLNHDAMYWYRQDPGQGLRLIYYSQIVNDFQKGDIAEGYSVSREKKESFPLTVTSAQKNPTAFYLCASSDNRGGGNQPQHFGDGTRLSIL.

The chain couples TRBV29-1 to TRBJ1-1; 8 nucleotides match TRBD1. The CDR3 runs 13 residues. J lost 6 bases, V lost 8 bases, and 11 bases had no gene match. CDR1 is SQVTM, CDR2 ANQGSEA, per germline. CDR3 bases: TGCAGCAACCTCTCGCCAGGGGGCCCTGAAGCTTTCTTT. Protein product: CSNLSPGGPEAFF.

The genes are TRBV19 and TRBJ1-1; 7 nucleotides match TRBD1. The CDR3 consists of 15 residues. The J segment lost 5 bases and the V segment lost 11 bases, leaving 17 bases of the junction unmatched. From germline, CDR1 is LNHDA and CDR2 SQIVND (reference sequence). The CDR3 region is CAANRDSRGGTEAFF. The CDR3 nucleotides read TGTGCCGCCAACAGGGACAGCCGTGGGGGAACTGAAGCTTTCTTT.

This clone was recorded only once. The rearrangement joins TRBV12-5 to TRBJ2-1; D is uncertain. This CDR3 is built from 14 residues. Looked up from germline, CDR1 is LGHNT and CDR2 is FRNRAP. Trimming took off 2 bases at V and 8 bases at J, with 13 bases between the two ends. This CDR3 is CASGLPAELDEQFF. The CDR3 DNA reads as TGTGCTAGTGGTTTGCCCGCGGAGCTCGATGAGCAGTTCTTC.

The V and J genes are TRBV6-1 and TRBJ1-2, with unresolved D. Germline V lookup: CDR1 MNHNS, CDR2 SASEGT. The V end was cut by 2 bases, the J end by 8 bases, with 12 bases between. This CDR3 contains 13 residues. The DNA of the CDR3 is TGTGCCAGCAGTGAAAGCTTTCGCACGGGCTACACCTTC. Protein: CASSESFRTGYTF.

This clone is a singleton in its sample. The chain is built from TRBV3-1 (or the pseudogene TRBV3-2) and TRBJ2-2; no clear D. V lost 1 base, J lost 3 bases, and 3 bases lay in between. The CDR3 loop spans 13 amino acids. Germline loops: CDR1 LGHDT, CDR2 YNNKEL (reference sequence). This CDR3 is CASSQVYTGELFF. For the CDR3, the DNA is TGTGCCAGCAGCCAAGTATACACCGGGGAGCTGTTTTTT.

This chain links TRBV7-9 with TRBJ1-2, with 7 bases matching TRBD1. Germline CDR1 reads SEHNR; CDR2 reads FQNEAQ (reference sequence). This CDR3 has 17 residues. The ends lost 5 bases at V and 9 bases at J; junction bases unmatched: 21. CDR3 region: CASSPTGGPAGGVSYTF. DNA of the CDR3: TGTGCCAGCAGCCCAACGGGGGGGCCCGCAGGGGGAGTAAGCTACACCTTC.

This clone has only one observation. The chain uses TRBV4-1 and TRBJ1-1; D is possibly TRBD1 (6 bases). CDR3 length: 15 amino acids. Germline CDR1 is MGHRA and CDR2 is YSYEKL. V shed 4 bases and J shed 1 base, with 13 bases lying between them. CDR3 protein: CASSPQGSSNTEAFF. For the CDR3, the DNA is TGCGCCAGCAGCCCGCAGGGGTCTTCGAACACTGAAGCTTTCTTT.

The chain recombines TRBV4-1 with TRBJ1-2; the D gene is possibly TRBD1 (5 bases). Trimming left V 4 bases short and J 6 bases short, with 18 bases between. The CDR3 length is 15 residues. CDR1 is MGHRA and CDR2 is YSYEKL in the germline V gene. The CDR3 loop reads CASSLLTGQSDGYTF. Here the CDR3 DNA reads TGCGCCAGCAGCCTCCTAACAGGACAATCCGATGGCTACACCTTC.

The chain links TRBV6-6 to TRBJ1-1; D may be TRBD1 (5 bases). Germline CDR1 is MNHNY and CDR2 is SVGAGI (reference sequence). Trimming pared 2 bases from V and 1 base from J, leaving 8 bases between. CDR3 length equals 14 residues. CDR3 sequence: CASSYGAENTEAFF. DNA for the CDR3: TGTGCCAGCAGTTACGGGGCAGAGAACACTGAAGCTTTCTTT.

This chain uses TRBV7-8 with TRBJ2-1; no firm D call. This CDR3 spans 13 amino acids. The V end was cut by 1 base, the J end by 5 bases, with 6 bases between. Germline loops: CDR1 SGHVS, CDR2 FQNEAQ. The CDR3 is CASSLGYNNEQFF. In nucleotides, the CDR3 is TGTGCCAGCAGCTTAGGGTACAACAATGAGCAGTTCTTC.

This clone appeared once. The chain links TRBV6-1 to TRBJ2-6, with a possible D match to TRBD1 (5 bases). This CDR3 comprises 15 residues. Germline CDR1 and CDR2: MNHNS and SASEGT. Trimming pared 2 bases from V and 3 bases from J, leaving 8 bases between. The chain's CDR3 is CASSEQGNGANVLTF. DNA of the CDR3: TGTGCCAGCAGTGAACAGGGCAATGGGGCCAACGTCCTGACTTTC.